The 22 T cell receptor beta chains given below trace back to one sample, sequenced in a study of cytomegalovirus exposure and HLA in healthy donors. The PCR contained 60 Vbeta and 13 Jbeta primers. Produced via immunoSEQ multiplex PCR; TCRdb's table is partial and in-frame only. The data show 250,000 to 350,000 clones, approximately 90% seen once. Sequenced material: PBMCs. These receptors were taken from a man aged 35-49 years in good health and CMV-seropositive.

This chain uses TRBV2 with TRBJ2-3, with D uncertain. V was pared by 8 bases and J by 0 bases, with 12 bases between. CDR3 size: 14 residues. The germline gives CDR1 SNHLY, CDR2 FYNNEI. CDR3 in DNA: TGTGCCAGCCGGTTCTTTGCTAGCACAGATACGCAGTATTTT. Translating gives CASRFFASTDTQYF.

The chain carries TRBV27 and TRBJ1-6; no clear D gene. Trimming left V 5 bases short and J 10 bases short, with 6 bases between. The CDR3 length is 11 residues. From germline, CDR1 is MNHEY and CDR2 SMNVEV (reference sequence). The CDR3 loop is CASSPRSPLHF. The CDR3, as DNA: TGTGCCAGCAGTCCGAGGTCACCCCTCCACTTT.

The rearrangement links TRBV6-1 to TRBJ2-2; D possibly corresponds to TRBD2 (5 bases). Trimming removed 4 bases from V and 7 bases from J, with 13 bases in between. This CDR3 spans 14 amino acids. Germline V gene lookup returns CDR1 MNHNS and CDR2 SASEGT. CDR3 in DNA: TGTGCCAGCAGTGGCCTCGGGGTTAGCGGGGAGCTGTTTTTT. As protein: CASSGLGVSGELFF.

The V call is TRBV25-1, the J call TRBJ2-7, with D perhaps TRBD2 (6 bases). The V end was cut by 4 bases, the J end by 6 bases, with 10 bases between. The CDR3 totals 12 residues. The germline CDR1 and CDR2 sequences are MGHDK and SYGVNS. In DNA, the CDR3 is TGTGCCAGCAGTGCCGGGAGTCTCGAGCAGTACTTC. It translates to CASSAGSLEQYF.

The chain has TRBV28 and TRBJ2-5; 8 bases agree with TRBD2. The CDR3 loop spans 16 amino acids. Germline lookup yields CDR1 MDHEN and CDR2 SYDVKM. Trimming removed 3 bases from V and 5 bases from J; junction bases left unmatched: 11. CDR3 in DNA: TGTGCCAGCAGTTTTAACGGGAGGGCCGGGGGGGAGACCCAGTACTTC. Protein sequence: CASSFNGRAGGETQYF.

This sequence joins TRBV5-6 and TRBJ2-3; 10 nucleotides match TRBD1. Germline V lookup: CDR1 SGHDT, CDR2 YYEEEE. Unmatched junction bases numbered 6, after V lost 1 base and J lost 4 bases. The CDR3 is 16 residues long. The CDR3 nucleotides read TGTGCCAGCAGCTTGTGGGGGACAGGGGCATCAGATACGCAGTATTTT. This translates into CASSLWGTGASDTQYF.

The CDR3 DNA follows: TGTGCCAGTAGCTTCGGACTAGCGGGAGGGCGGGGAGAGACCCAGTACTTC. As protein: CASSFGLAGGRGETQYF. V is TRBV19 and J is TRBJ2-5; TRBD2 agrees at 15 bases. The CDR3 covers 17 residues. V shed 6 bases, J shed 4 bases, and the junction held 9 bases outside the gene matches. CDR1 and CDR2 (germline): LNHDA, SQIVND (reference sequence).

V is TRBV19 and J is TRBJ2-1, with D unclear. The CDR3 length is 15 residues. The V end lost 7 bases, the J end lost 2 bases, and 15 bases lay between the germline ends. Germline V CDR1 and CDR2: LNHDA, SQIVND (reference sequence). The CDR3 spells CASNMPQAAYNEQFF. The CDR3 nucleotides are TGTGCCAGTAATATGCCCCAGGCAGCCTACAATGAGCAGTTCTTC.

Of note for this clone: Distinct nucleotide sequences in the sample also encode this CDR3. The V gene is TRBV4-1, the J gene TRBJ2-5; tentatively, D is TRBD1 (8 bases). The assigned J gene may be wrong: the sequence end matches TRBJ2-7 better. CDR3 length: 14 amino acids. Germline CDR1 and CDR2: MGHRA and YSYEKL. CDR3 residues: CASSPGQGGYEQYF. The CDR3 region has the DNA TGCGCCAGCAGCCCCGGACAGGGAGGGTACGAGCAGTACTTC.

The chain links TRBV19 to TRBJ2-5; TRBD1 aligns across 8 bases. J gave up 1 base and V 3 bases, and 10 bases lay outside the gene matches. Germline V gene sequence: CDR1 LNHDA, CDR2 SQIVND (reference sequence). The CDR3 contains 17 residues. CDR3 bases: TGTGCCAGTAGTATCAGGCGACAGGGGCCCTCCCAAGAGACCCAGTACTTC. Protein: CASSIRRQGPSQETQYF.

The chain employs TRBV15 and TRBJ2-7, with 8 positions matching TRBD2. Germline CDR1 reads LNHNV; CDR2 reads YYDKDF (reference sequence). Trimming took 0 bases from V and 2 from J; bases not matched to a gene: 3. The CDR3 loop spans 15 amino acids. The CDR3 nucleotides are TGTGCCACCAGCAGAGACGGGACTAGTCCCTACGAGCAGTACTTC. This gives the protein CATSRDGTSPYEQYF. The entire variable domain, with the rest obtained from reference TRBV15 and TRBJ2-7, is as follows: DAMVIQNPRYQVTQFGKPVTLSCSQTLNHNVMYWYQQKSSQAPKLLFHYYDKDFNNEADTPDNFQSRRPNTSFCFLDIRSPGLGDTAMYLCATSRDGTSPYEQYFGPGTRLTVT.

This chain uses TRBV5-6 with TRBJ1-2; 10 nucleotides line up with TRBD1. There are 13 residues in the CDR3. Trimming took 4 bases from V and 7 from J; bases not matched to a gene: 4. Germline CDR1 is SGHDT and CDR2 is YYEEEE. Here the CDR3 reads CASSLRDRGGYTF. The CDR3 bases are TGTGCCAGCAGCCTGAGGGACAGGGGTGGCTACACCTTC.

This rearrangement joins TRBV4-3 to TRBJ2-1, with D unclear. Germline V CDR1 and CDR2: LGHNA, YSLEER. This CDR3 is built from 11 residues. The V gene lost 6 bases and the J gene lost 5 bases, with 5 bases spanning the gap. CDR3 residues: CASSLNNEQFF. DNA of the CDR3: TGCGCCAGCAGTCTTAACAATGAGCAGTTCTTC.

This clone came up once. This rearrangement joins TRBV6-5 to TRBJ2-5; 7 bases line up with TRBD1. The J call may be mistaken, given a closer DNA end match to TRBJ2-7. Germline V CDR1 and CDR2: MNHEY, SVGAGI. The CDR3 covers 14 residues. The chain's CDR3 is CASSRDSSSYEQYF. The CDR3 DNA reads TGTGCCAGCAGTAGGGACAGCAGCTCCTACGAGCAGTACTTC.

This clone was seen just once. V usage is TRBV5-1 and J usage is TRBJ2-3, with 7 bases matching TRBD1. CDR3 size: 14 residues. Germline V gene sequence: CDR1 SGHRS, CDR2 YFSETQ. Germline trimming cut 4 bases from V and 1 base from J; bases unmatched to any gene: 3. This chain's CDR3 is CASSTGQGTDTQYF. The DNA of the CDR3 is TGCGCCAGCAGCACAGGACAGGGCACAGATACGCAGTATTTT.

DNA of the CDR3: TGCGCCAGCAGCCAAGCCCCAGGGGTTGACGAGCAGTACTTC. Translated: CASSQAPGVDEQYF. V gene TRBV4-1 combines with J gene TRBJ2-7; possible D gene TRBD1, 6 bases. Between the trimmed V and J ends, which lost 1 base and 5 bases, there was a span of 12 bases. The CDR3 length is 14 residues. Germline CDR1 MGHRA, CDR2 YSYEKL.

As DNA, the CDR3 is TGTGCCAGCAGCCTGCTGGCTAGCGATGAGCAGTTCTTC. Translated, it gives CASSLLASDEQFF. The rearrangement uses TRBV5-4 and TRBJ2-1; D perhaps matches TRBD2 (6 bases). V was cut by 4 bases and J by 8 bases, with 13 bases left in between. The CDR3 is 13 amino acids. Looked up from germline, CDR1 is SGHNT and CDR2 is YYREEE (reference sequence).

This chain connects TRBV5-1 to TRBJ2-7; D unresolved. From germline, CDR1 is SGHRS and CDR2 YFSETQ. V lost 1 base to trimming and J lost 3 bases, with 17 bases between them. The CDR3 has 16 residues. The CDR3 loop reads CASSLSRDTLSYEQYF. CDR3 DNA sequence: TGCGCCAGCAGCTTGTCCCGTGACACCTTGAGCTACGAGCAGTACTTC.

The gene calls are TRBV6-1 and TRBJ2-7; the match to TRBD1 covers 10 bases. The germline V gene encodes CDR1 MNHNS and CDR2 SASEGT. This CDR3 has 15 residues. With V trimmed by 5 bases and J by 4 bases, 8 bases remained unmatched. This CDR3 is CASSSPGQGWYEQYF. DNA of the CDR3: TGTGCCAGCAGTTCTCCGGGACAGGGGTGGTACGAGCAGTACTTC.

V is TRBV27 and J is TRBJ2-5, with D possibly matching TRBD1 (6 bases). The J call may be wrong; the DNA end is better matched by TRBJ2-7. Germline V gives CDR1 MNHEY, CDR2 SMNVEV (reference sequence). CDR3 length equals 13 residues. CDR3 loop: CASSRRGSNEQYF. The DNA for the CDR3 is TGTGCCAGCAGCCGCAGGGGTTCGAACGAGCAGTACTTC.

Worth noting for this clone: Other DNA sequences from this sample encode an identical CDR3 as well. This chain uses TRBV19 with TRBJ2-7, with 12 bases lining up with TRBD2. CDR1 and CDR2 (germline): LNHDA, SQIVND (reference sequence). The CDR3 runs 14 residues. The V gene end was trimmed by 5 bases and the J gene end by 4 bases; junction bases not matched to a gene: 3. DNA for the CDR3: TGTGCCAGTAGTTGGACTAGCGGGAATTACGAGCAGTACTTC. It yields the protein CASSWTSGNYEQYF.

The V call is TRBV27, the J call TRBJ2-7; D not certain. Germline CDR1 and CDR2: MNHEY and SMNVEV (reference sequence). This CDR3 region has 14 residues. Trimming took off 9 bases at V and 0 bases at J, with 15 bases between the two ends. CDR3 nucleotides: TGTGCCAGTAGCCCCGTAGGCGGCTCCTACGAGCAGTACTTC. Translation gives CASSPVGGSYEQYF.